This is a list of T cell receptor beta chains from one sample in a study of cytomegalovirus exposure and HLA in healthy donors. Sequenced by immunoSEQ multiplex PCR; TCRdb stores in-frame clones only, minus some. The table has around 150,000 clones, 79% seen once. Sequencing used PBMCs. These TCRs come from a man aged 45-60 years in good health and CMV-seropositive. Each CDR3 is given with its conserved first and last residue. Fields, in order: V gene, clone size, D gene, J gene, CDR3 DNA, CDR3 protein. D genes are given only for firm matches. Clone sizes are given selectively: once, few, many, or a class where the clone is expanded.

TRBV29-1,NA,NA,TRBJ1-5,TGCAGCGTTGTTTGGGGGACAAGCAATCAGCCCCAGCATTTT,CSVVWGTSNQPQHF
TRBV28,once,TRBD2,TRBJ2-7,TGTGCCAGCAGTTCCCCACCTAGCGGGAGATACGAGCAGTACTTC,CASSSPPSGRYEQYF
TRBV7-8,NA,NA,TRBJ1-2,TGTGCCAGCAGCTTAGTGGGGGGGGGTGGCTACACCTTC,CASSLVGGGGYTF
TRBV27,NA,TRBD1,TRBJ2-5,TGTGCCAGCGCGTACAGGGGTCCCCAAGAGACCCAGTACTTC,CASAYRGPQETQYF
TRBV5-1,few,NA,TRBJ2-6,TGCGCCAGCAGCGCCGGGTCGGATTCTGGGGCCAACGTCCTGACTTTC,CASSAGSDSGANVLTF
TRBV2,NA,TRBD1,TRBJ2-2,TGTGCCAGCAGAGTCGGGACAGCTGACACCGGGGAGCTGTTTTTT,CASRVGTADTGELFF
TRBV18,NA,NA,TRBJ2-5,TGTGCCAGCTCACCACGCGGGACTCTGGAGACCCAGTACTTC,CASSPRGTLETQYF
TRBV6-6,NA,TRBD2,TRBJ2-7,TGTGCCAGCAGTTACTCGCGGGGGGACGAGCAGTACTTC,CASSYSRGDEQYF
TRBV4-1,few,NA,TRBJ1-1,TGCGCCAGCAGCCAAGCACCGCGGAACAGGGTCACTGAAGCTTTCTTT,CASSQAPRNRVTEAFF
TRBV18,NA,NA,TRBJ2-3,TGTGCCAGCTCACTGGGACTAGATACGCAGTATTTT,CASSLGLDTQYF
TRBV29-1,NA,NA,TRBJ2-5,TGCAGCGTTGAAGGCGGCCAAGAGACCCAGTACTTC,CSVEGGQETQYF
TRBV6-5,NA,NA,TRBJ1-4,TGTGCCAGCAGTTTCAGAGGGCCGGCTGAAAAACTGTTTTTT,CASSFRGPAEKLFF
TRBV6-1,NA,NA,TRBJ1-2,TGTGCCGCTGGGGGGGGTTGGACTAACTATGGCTACACCTTC,CAAGGGWTNYGYTF
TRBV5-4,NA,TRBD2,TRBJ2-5,TGTGCCAGCAGCCGTGGGACTAGCGGTACTCAAGAGACCCAGTACTTC,CASSRGTSGTQETQYF
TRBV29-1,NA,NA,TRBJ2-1,TGCAGCGTTGGACACTACAATGAGCAGTTCTTC,CSVGHYNEQFF
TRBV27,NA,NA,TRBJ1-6,TGTGCCAGCAGTTTACTGGGGGGTATCGGTAATTCACCCCTCCACTTT,CASSLLGGIGNSPLHF
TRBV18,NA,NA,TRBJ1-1,TGTGCCAGCTCACTTGGGGCGTCTGCCACTGAAGCTTTCTTT,CASSLGASATEAFF
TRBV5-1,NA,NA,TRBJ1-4,TGCGCCAGCAGGTTCTCCCCCGAGGGCTCAACTAATGAAAAACTGTTTTTT,CASRFSPEGSTNEKLFF
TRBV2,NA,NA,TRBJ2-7,TGTGCCAGCAGTGAAGCGCGCGAGTACTTC,CASSEAREYF
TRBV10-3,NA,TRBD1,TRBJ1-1,TGTGCCATACAGGGGGACACTGAAGCCTTCTTT,CAIQGDTEAFF
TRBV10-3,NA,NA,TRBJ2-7,TGTGCCATCAGTCCACAACGGCGCGGGGAAAGCGAGCAGTACTTC,CAISPQRRGESEQYF
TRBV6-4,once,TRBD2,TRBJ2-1,TGTGCCAGCAACGGACTAGCGGGAGTGGTTGTGCAGTTCTTC,CASNGLAGVVVQFF
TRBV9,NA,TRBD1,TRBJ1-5,TGTGCCGGCAGCGTAGGGGACAGGAGTAATCAGCCCCAGCATTTT,CAGSVGDRSNQPQHF
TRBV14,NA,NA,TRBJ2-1,TGTGCCAGCAGCCAAGGAACGGCCTACAATGAGCAGTTCTTC,CASSQGTAYNEQFF
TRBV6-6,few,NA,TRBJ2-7,TGTGCCAGCAGTTCCAGGGGCGGCAACGAGCAGTACTTC,CASSSRGGNEQYF
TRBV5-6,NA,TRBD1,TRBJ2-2,TGTGCCAGCAGCTTCGGGACAGGAGGTACCGGGGAGCTGTTTTTT,CASSFGTGGTGELFF
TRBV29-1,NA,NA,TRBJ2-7,TGCAGCGTTGAAAGGCCGGACACCTACGAGCAGTACTTC,CSVERPDTYEQYF
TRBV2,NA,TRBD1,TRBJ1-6,TGTGCCGGCACAGGGGGCTCTAATTCACCCCTCCACTTT,CAGTGGSNSPLHF
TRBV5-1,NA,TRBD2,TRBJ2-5,TGCGCCAGCAGCCCTGTGTTAGCGGGAGATAGGACCCAGTACTTC,CASSPVLAGDRTQYF
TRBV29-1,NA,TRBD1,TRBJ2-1,TGCAGCGTTGTGCGGGACAGGGCCTACAATGAGCAGTTCTTC,CSVVRDRAYNEQFF
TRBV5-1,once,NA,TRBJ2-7,TGCGCCAGCAGGGAAATGCTCGGCGGGCCGAGCTCCTACGAGCAGTACTTC,CASREMLGGPSSYEQYF
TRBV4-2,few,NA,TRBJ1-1,TGTGCCAGCAGCCAGGCCGGGGTAGCGGCTGAAGCTTTCTTT,CASSQAGVAAEAFF
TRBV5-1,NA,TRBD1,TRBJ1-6,TGCGCCAGCAGCTTGAGGACAGGTCTTAATTCACCCCTCCACTTT,CASSLRTGLNSPLHF
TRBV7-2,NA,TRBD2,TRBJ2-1,TGTGCCAGCAGCTCATCGTTAGCGGGAGGTTACAATGAGCAGTTCTTC,CASSSSLAGGYNEQFF
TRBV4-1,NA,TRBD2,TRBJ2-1,TGCGCCAGCAGCTTCGTACTAGCGGGAGGGCCCGATGAGCAGTTCTTC,CASSFVLAGGPDEQFF
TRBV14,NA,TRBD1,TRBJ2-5,TGTGCCAGCAGTCCATGGACAGGGAGAGAGACCCAGTACTTC,CASSPWTGRETQYF
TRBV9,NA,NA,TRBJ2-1,TGTGCCAGCAGCGTATCCCTGGGTCCCGGGGGCAATGAGCAGTTCTTC,CASSVSLGPGGNEQFF
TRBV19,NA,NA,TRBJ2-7,TGTGCCAGTAGTATAGGGGCCCCAGGACTATACGAGCAGTACTTC,CASSIGAPGLYEQYF
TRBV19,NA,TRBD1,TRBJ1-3,TGTGCCAGTAGTATCGGACAGGGAACCGGAAACACCATATATTTT,CASSIGQGTGNTIYF
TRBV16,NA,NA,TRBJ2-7,TGTGCCAGCAGCCAATCGCTCCCAGGGCGCGACTACGAGCAGTACTTC,CASSQSLPGRDYEQYF
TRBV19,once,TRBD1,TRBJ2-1,TGTGCCAGTAGGGGGACAGGGAACTCCTACAATGAGCAGTTCTTC,CASRGTGNSYNEQFF
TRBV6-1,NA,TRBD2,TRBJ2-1,TGTGCCAGCAGTGAAGATCGGACTAGCGGGACCAATGAGCAGTTCTTC,CASSEDRTSGTNEQFF
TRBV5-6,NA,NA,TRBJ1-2,TGTGCCAGCAGCGGTACACCCAACTATGGCTACACCTTC,CASSGTPNYGYTF
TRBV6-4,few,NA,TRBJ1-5,TGTGCCAGCCCCGAGCCCCAGCATTTT,CASPEPQHF
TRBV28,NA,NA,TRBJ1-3,TGTGCCAGTTTAAACGGCGGCTCTGGAAACACCATATATTTT,CASLNGGSGNTIYF
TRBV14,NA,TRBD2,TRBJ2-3,TGTGCCAGCAGCCCAGGGACTAGCGTCTACCAGTATTTT,CASSPGTSVYQYF
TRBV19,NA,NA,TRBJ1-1,TGTGCCAGTAGTGCCGATTGGAGGGCTGAAGCTTTCTTT,CASSADWRAEAFF
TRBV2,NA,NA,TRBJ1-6,TGTGCCACCTACGCTAGGACAGCTACTAATTCACCCCTCCACTTT,CATYARTATNSPLHF
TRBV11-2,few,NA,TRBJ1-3,TGTGCCAGCAGGCAGGGGACCGCTGGAAACACCATATATTTT,CASRQGTAGNTIYF
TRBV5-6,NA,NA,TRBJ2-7,TGTGCCAGCAGCCCGATCTGGGACAACTCCTACGAGCAGTACTTC,CASSPIWDNSYEQYF